This passage covers 20 T cell receptor beta chains from one sample sequenced in a study of blood T cell repertoires in COVID-19. Some clones are missing from TCRdb's copy, which holds only in-frame ones; the method was immunoSEQ multiplex PCR. Here the sample spans 330,000 or so clones, over 70% being singletons. Sequencing was carried out using PBMCs or T cells enriched from blood (not recorded which). These receptors were obtained from a man aged 25-45 years who had recovered from COVID-19.

The chain employs TRBV5-1 and TRBJ1-2; D is perhaps TRBD1 (6 bases). Between the trimmed V and J ends, which lost 0 bases and 6 bases, there was a span of 12 bases. Germline assignment: CDR1 SGHRS and CDR2 YFSETQ. The CDR3 contains 14 residues. As DNA, the CDR3 is TGCGCCAGCAGCTTGGCAGGGGAAATCGATGGCTACACCTTC. Protein product: CASSLAGEIDGYTF.

The genes are TRBV6-6 and TRBJ1-4; TRBD1 aligns across 9 bases. The V segment lost 2 bases and the J segment 0 bases; nucleotides outside the gene matches: 1. The V gene's germline CDR1 is MNHNY and CDR2 SVGAGI (reference sequence). There are 16 residues in the CDR3. CDR3 residues: CASSYTGGSTNEKLFF. CDR3 in DNA: TGTGCCAGCAGTTACACAGGGGGCTCAACTAATGAAAAACTGTTTTTT.

This clone was seen just once. The rearrangement uses TRBV6-5 and TRBJ2-2; 8 nucleotides agree with TRBD2. The CDR3 loop spans 14 amino acids. Germline trimming cut 6 bases from V and 5 bases from J; bases unmatched to any gene: 5. Germline CDR1 and CDR2: MNHEY and SVGAGI. CDR3 DNA sequence: TGTGCCAGCAGCGGGGGGGTAGAAACCGGGGAGCTGTTTTTT. This gives the protein CASSGGVETGELFF.

V usage is TRBV7-8 and J usage is TRBJ2-2; 7 bases agree with TRBD1. CDR3 size: 15 residues. CDR1 is SGHVS, CDR2 FQNEAQ, per germline. The ends lost 5 bases at V and 2 bases at J; junction bases unmatched: 5. The CDR3 region is CASSLRGSNTGELFF. The CDR3 coding sequence is TGTGCCAGCAGCCTCAGGGGGTCCAACACCGGGGAGCTGTTTTTT.

CDR3 amino acids: CASRASGVGTDTQYF. The CDR3 DNA is TGTGCCAGCAGGGCTAGCGGGGTCGGTACAGATACGCAGTATTTT. The rearrangement uses TRBV7-3 and TRBJ2-3; 9 bases fit TRBD2. CDR3 length equals 15 residues. Germline V CDR1 and CDR2: SGHTA, FQGTGA. Trimming at V came to 6 bases and at J to 3 bases, leaving 7 bases not matched to a gene.

V usage is TRBV14 and J usage is TRBJ1-2; D not certain. This CDR3 contains 16 residues. CDR1 is SGHDN, CDR2 FVKESK, per germline. The V end was cut by 4 bases, the J end by 6 bases, with 21 bases between. The CDR3 spells CASSPHRSGYGDGYTF. CDR3 bases: TGTGCCAGCAGCCCCCACCGGTCGGGGTACGGGGATGGCTACACCTTC.

This rearrangement joins TRBV7-9 to TRBJ2-5, with 11 bases matching TRBD2. CDR1 and CDR2 (germline): SEHNR, FQNEAQ (reference sequence). The CDR3 has 15 amino acids. Trimming took 5 bases from V and 5 from J; bases not matched to a gene: 7. CDR3 protein: CASSLSSGGEETQYF. The CDR3 DNA sequence: TGTGCCAGCAGCCTAAGTAGCGGGGGGGAGGAGACCCAGTACTTC.

The rearrangement joins TRBV7-9 to TRBJ1-5, with D hard to call. This CDR3 region has 16 residues. V was cut by 1 base and J by 6 bases, with 16 bases left in between. In germline, CDR1 is SEHNR, CDR2 FQNEAQ (reference sequence). The CDR3 coding sequence is TGTGCCAGCAGCTTAGGGCACGGGATTGGTGCTCAGCCCCAGCATTTT. Protein sequence: CASSLGHGIGAQPQHF.

V and J are TRBV4-1 and TRBJ1-2; D may be TRBD1 (5 bases). The CDR3 sequence is 16 residues long. The V gene lost 1 base and the J gene lost 4 bases, with 16 bases spanning the gap. Germline CDR1 reads MGHRA; CDR2 reads YSYEKL. This CDR3 is CASSQAPDITRYGYTF. The DNA of the CDR3 is TGCGCCAGCAGCCAAGCCCCGGACATAACACGCTATGGCTACACCTTC.

The chain is built from TRBV28 and TRBJ1-5; no reliable D call. This CDR3 spans 12 amino acids. The V gene lost 11 bases and the J gene lost 5 bases, with 13 bases spanning the gap. Germline values: CDR1 MDHEN, CDR2 SYDVKM. DNA for the CDR3: TGTGCCGGAGGCGACGGCGATCAGCCCCAGCATTTT. It specifies CAGGDGDQPQHF.

The V call is TRBV28, the J call TRBJ2-7; 9 bases fit TRBD1. Trimming at V came to 6 bases and at J to 1 base, leaving 7 bases not matched to a gene. In germline, CDR1 is MDHEN, CDR2 SYDVKM. This CDR3 has 15 residues. The CDR3 DNA follows: TGTGCCAGCAGGTTACCGGGACAGGGATCCTACGAGCAGTACTTC. This sequence encodes CASRLPGQGSYEQYF.

The chain couples TRBV19 to TRBJ1-1, with D uncertain. The germline gives CDR1 LNHDA, CDR2 SQIVND (reference sequence). V lost 4 bases and J lost 1, with 7 bases in between. The CDR3 extends over 13 amino acids. Here the CDR3 reads CASSTVPNTEAFF. DNA for the CDR3: TGTGCCAGTAGTACAGTCCCGAACACTGAAGCTTTCTTT.

The chain couples TRBV11-2 to TRBJ1-6; D is uncertain. CDR3 length equals 13 residues. Germline values: CDR1 SGHAT, CDR2 FQNNGV. With 1 base removed from V and 7 bases from J, the gap between germline ends came to 5 bases. CDR3 residues: CASSLAQNSPLHF. The CDR3, as DNA: TGTGCCAGCAGCTTAGCACAAAATTCACCCCTCCACTTT.

This chain connects TRBV9 to TRBJ2-3; TRBD2 matches 10 bases. The CDR3 sequence is 15 residues long. The germline V gene encodes CDR1 SGDLS and CDR2 YYNGEE. The V segment lost 4 bases and the J segment 5 bases; nucleotides outside the gene matches: 7. The CDR3 DNA reads TGTGCCAGCAGCTCCCTAGCGGGGGTGGGAGATACGCAGTATTTT. Protein: CASSSLAGVGDTQYF.

The V gene is TRBV27, the J gene TRBJ1-2; 11 bases match TRBD1. V dropped 5 bases and J dropped 3; count of bases not matched to a gene: 5. The germline V gene has CDR1 MNHEY and CDR2 SMNVEV (reference sequence). CDR3 length: 15 amino acids. The DNA for the CDR3 is TGTGCCAGCAGTGCCGGACAGGGGGCTTACTATGGCTACACCTTC. Residues: CASSAGQGAYYGYTF.

The count of this clone is one. The chain carries TRBV28 and TRBJ1-5; D call uncertain. Deletions cut 6 bases from V and 8 bases from J, with 11 bases between. Germline-derived CDR1 and CDR2 are MDHEN and SYDVKM. This CDR3 spans 12 amino acids. Written as DNA, the CDR3 is TGTGCCAGCAGCCCGAGCTTGGAGCCCCAGCATTTT. The encoded protein is CASSPSLEPQHF. Together with reference TRBV28 and TRBJ1-5, the CDR3 gives the full variable domain: DVKVTQSSRYLVKRTGEKVFLECVQDMDHENMFWYRQDPGLGLRLIYFSYDVKMKEKGDIPEGYSVSREKKERFSLILESASTNQTSMYLCASSPSLEPQHFGDGTRLSIL.

CDR3 nucleotides: TGTGCCAGCTCACCGGGACAGGCCCATCTCAATGAGCAGTTCTTC. Its translation is CASSPGQAHLNEQFF. This chain connects TRBV18 to TRBJ2-1; 8 nucleotides line up with TRBD1. This CDR3 is built from 15 residues. After removal of 3 bases from V and 6 bases from J, the junction contained 7 bases not matched to a gene. CDR1 is KGHSH, CDR2 LQKENI, per germline.

The rearrangement uses TRBV9 and TRBJ2-3, with 7 bases matching TRBD1. CDR3 length equals 16 residues. Germline lookup yields CDR1 SGDLS and CDR2 YYNGEE. V lost 4 bases, J lost 3 bases, and 11 bases stayed unmatched. The CDR3 loop reads CASSPYRDSLTDTQYF. As DNA, the CDR3 is TGTGCCAGCAGCCCTTACCGGGACAGTTTAACAGATACGCAGTATTTT.

The rearrangement uses TRBV6-2 or TRBV6-3 and TRBJ2-7; D perhaps matches TRBD1 (6 bases). Germline CDR1 and CDR2: MNHEY and SVGEGT. The CDR3 totals 15 residues. V was pared by 3 bases and J by 0 bases, with 12 bases between. DNA of the CDR3: TGTGCCAGCAGTTATAATCGACAGGTCTCCTACGAGCAGTACTTC. Translation gives CASSYNRQVSYEQYF.

This rearrangement joins TRBV4-1 to TRBJ1-4, with D uncertain. The CDR3 length is 20 residues. Germline loops: CDR1 MGHRA, CDR2 YSYEKL. V was trimmed by 3 bases and J by 5 bases, leaving 28 bases between them. This chain's CDR3 is CASSHEGLTKFRTLNEKLFF. CDR3 in DNA: TGCGCCAGCAGCCATGAAGGACTCACGAAGTTCCGAACCCTAAATGAAAAACTGTTTTTT.